The 16 T cell receptor beta chains given below trace back to one sample, sequenced in a study of blood T cell repertoires in COVID-19. Produced via immunoSEQ multiplex PCR; TCRdb's table is partial and in-frame only. The sample shows a few hundred thousand clones, less than 85% of them seen only once. Specimen: peripheral blood. These receptors were obtained from a woman between 18 and 30 years old with acute or convalescent COVID-19.

The V gene is TRBV27, the J gene TRBJ1-1; possibly TRBD1 for D (5 bases). Germline V CDR1 and CDR2: MNHEY, SMNVEV (reference sequence). CDR3 length: 15 amino acids. V lost 7 bases to trimming and J lost 1 base, with 16 bases between them. CDR3 amino acids: CASKSGPRGNTEAFF. The CDR3 DNA reads as TGTGCCAGCAAATCAGGGCCTAGGGGGAACACTGAAGCTTTCTTT.

CDR3 in DNA: TGCGCCAGCAGCTTGAATAGCGGGGGGAGAGAGACCCAGTACTTC. Protein sequence: CASSLNSGGRETQYF. The chain is built from TRBV5-1 and TRBJ2-5; 10 bases fit TRBD2. Germline V CDR1 and CDR2: SGHRS, YFSETQ. The CDR3 totals 15 residues. J was trimmed by 4 bases and V by 1 base; bases with no gene match: 4.

The V call is TRBV24-1, the J call TRBJ1-3; no firm D call. The V gene's germline CDR1 is KGHDR and CDR2 SFDVKD. The length of the CDR3 is 14 residues. Trimming left V 10 bases short and J 0 bases short, with 12 bases between. The CDR3 reads CATISQDSGNTIYF. DNA for the CDR3: TGTGCCACTATATCGCAGGACTCTGGAAACACCATATATTTT.

As concerns this clone: Other DNA sequences of this sample code for an identical CDR3. This sequence joins TRBV28 and TRBJ2-7; D gene uncertain. Germline assignment: CDR1 MDHEN and CDR2 SYDVKM. The length of the CDR3 is 12 residues. V dropped 5 bases and J dropped 0 bases, with 5 bases sitting between them. CDR3 sequence reads: CASSLDSYEQYF. The CDR3 bases are TGTGCCAGCAGTCTAGACTCCTACGAGCAGTACTTC.

The genes are TRBV28 and TRBJ2-1; 11 bases are shared with TRBD2. With 6 bases clipped from V and 4 bases from J, the junction kept 8 bases outside the gene matches. Germline CDR1 MDHEN, CDR2 SYDVKM. CDR3 length: 16 amino acids. CDR3 protein: CASRGIGTSGYNEQFF. CDR3 sequence (DNA): TGTGCCAGCAGGGGTATCGGGACTAGCGGTTACAATGAGCAGTTCTTC.

The CDR3 DNA follows: TGTGCCAGCAGCTTAGATGGCGGCTCCTACAATGAGCAGTTCTTC. It codes for CASSLDGGSYNEQFF. The chain joins TRBV7-8 to TRBJ2-1; D gene unclear. V lost 1 base to trimming and J lost 0 bases, with 7 bases between them. CDR1 is SGHVS and CDR2 is FQNEAQ in the germline V gene. The length of the CDR3 is 15 residues.

This clone was seen just once. In DNA, the CDR3 is TGTGCCAGCAGCTTGCGGCAGGGCACTAGAAACACCATATATTTT. Translated, it gives CASSLRQGTRNTIYF. This chain uses TRBV5-8 with TRBJ1-3, with D perhaps matching TRBD1 (5 bases). The CDR3 covers 15 residues. The germline CDR1 and CDR2 sequences are SGHTS and YDEGEE. V was trimmed by 1 base and J by 5 bases, leaving 13 bases between them.

The chain is built from TRBV6-5 and TRBJ2-2; D might be TRBD2 (6 bases). V was trimmed by 0 bases and J by 2 bases, leaving 7 bases between them. This CDR3 has 15 residues. Germline V gives CDR1 MNHEY, CDR2 SVGAGI. The CDR3 protein is CASSYSEGNTGELFF. In nucleotides, the CDR3 is TGTGCCAGCAGTTACTCGGAGGGTAACACCGGGGAGCTGTTTTTT.

This chain links TRBV7-2 with TRBJ1-1; D unresolved. Germline V gene sequence: CDR1 SGHTA, CDR2 FQGNSA. Trimming cost V 2 bases and J 2 bases, with 9 bases left between them. The CDR3 consists of 14 residues. CDR3 residues: CASSLWALNTEAFF. DNA of the CDR3: TGTGCCAGCAGCTTATGGGCGCTTAACACTGAAGCTTTCTTT.

V and J are TRBV21-1 and TRBJ1-1; the table's D call TRBD1 went unverified against the DNA. TRBV21-1 is listed as a pseudogene. The CDR3 totals 14 residues. Here the CDR3 DNA reads TGTGCCAGCAGCAACACAGTTGGGAACACTGAAGCTTTCTTT. Translating it yields CASSNTVGNTEAFF.

This clone was detected once. This chain links TRBV5-1 with TRBJ2-3; no firm D call. This CDR3 contains 13 residues. Germline loops: CDR1 SGHRS, CDR2 YFSETQ. The germline V and J ends were trimmed by 7 bases and 0 bases, with 9 bases remaining between them. CDR3 in amino acids: CASGTRSTDTQYF. In nucleotides, the CDR3 is TGCGCCAGCGGTACCCGGAGCACAGATACGCAGTATTTT.

The chain is built from TRBV19 and TRBJ1-4; possibly TRBD1 for D (6 bases). V lost 5 bases and J 8 bases, leaving 18 bases between the germline ends. The CDR3 runs to 15 residues. CDR1 and CDR2 (germline): LNHDA, SQIVND (reference sequence). The DNA of the CDR3 is TGTGCCAGTAGTCCCCGACAGGCTACGGGGGAAAAACTGTTTTTT. Protein product: CASSPRQATGEKLFF.

CDR3 sequence reads: CASSLRGVNSPLHF. The CDR3 nucleotides are TGTGCCAGCAGTTTACGGGGTGTCAATTCACCCCTCCACTTT. V usage is TRBV28 and J usage is TRBJ1-6, with no clear D. This CDR3 is built from 14 residues. Trimming took off 2 bases at V and 7 bases at J, with 9 bases between the two ends. Germline CDR1 MDHEN, CDR2 SYDVKM.

In DNA form, the CDR3 reads TGTGCCAGCAGCCCATGGACAGGGCCTGGGGCCAACGTCCTGACTTTC. Amino acids: CASSPWTGPGANVLTF. The rearrangement uses TRBV5-6 and TRBJ2-6, with 8 bases lining up with TRBD1. Germline CDR1 is SGHDT and CDR2 is YYEEEE. After removal of 4 bases from V and 2 bases from J, the junction contained 5 bases not matched to a gene. The CDR3 loop spans 16 amino acids.

The V gene is TRBV28, the J gene TRBJ2-3; tentatively, D is TRBD1 (5 bases). This CDR3 comprises 15 residues. Trimming cost V 4 bases and J 1 base, with 12 bases left between them. Germline-derived CDR1 and CDR2 are MDHEN and SYDVKM. Written as DNA, the CDR3 is TGTGCCAGCAGTTCCCCTCAGGGCGGCACAGATACGCAGTATTTT. Residues: CASSSPQGGTDTQYF. Drawing the rest from reference TRBV28 and TRBJ2-3, the complete variable domain is DVKVTQSSRYLVKRTGEKVFLECVQDMDHENMFWYRQDPGLGLRLIYFSYDVKMKEKGDIPEGYSVSREKKERFSLILESASTNQTSMYLCASSSPQGGTDTQYFGPGTRLTVL.

The V and J genes are TRBV30 and TRBJ2-5; 10 bases map to TRBD1. V was clipped by 5 bases and J by 6 bases; unmatched bases: 24. This CDR3 is 19 amino acids long. Germline CDR1 reads GTSNPN; CDR2 reads SVGIG (reference sequence). The CDR3 here is CAWQPGAVPTDRGGKTQYF. The CDR3 bases are TGTGCCTGGCAGCCCGGAGCGGTCCCGACGGACAGGGGGGGAAAGACCCAGTACTTC. The full variable domain, with the rest looked up from reference TRBV30 and TRBJ2-5, is SQTIHQWPATLVQPVGSPLSLECTVEGTSNPNLYWYRQAAGRGLQLLFYSVGIGQISSEVPQNLSASRPQDRQFILSSKKLLLSDSGFYLCAWQPGAVPTDRGGKTQYFGPGTRLLVL.